This record looks at one T cell receptor (beta chain) sequence and its context. What it recognizes is unknown. Additional DNA sequences in this sample encode the identical CDR3. PCR employed 60 Vbeta and 13 Jbeta primers. Assay used: immunoSEQ multiplex PCR; TCRdb lists only in-frame clones, some missing. The sample consists of around 130,000 clones, 80% of them appearing once. The data originate from a study of cytomegalovirus exposure and HLA in healthy donors. Overall study findings and caveats: A later analysis revealed that TCR association rates differed between HLA loci, peaking at DRB1 and bottoming out at HLA-C. A later analysis linked fewer than 20,000 TCR beta sequences to HLA alleles at 0.05 false discovery rate. Prior analysis indicated that the majority of TCR beta V segments exhibited productivity approximately 90% or approximately 30% of the time.

Trimming shortened V by 0 bases and J by 1 base, and 8 bases separated the two germline ends. CDR3 length equals 14 residues. Looked up from germline, CDR1 is SGHRS and CDR2 is YFSETQ. Unrecorded immune exposure was likely among donors, who were nominally healthy when sampled. This rearrangement joins TRBV5-1 to TRBJ2-7; a possible D gene is TRBD1 (5 bases). The sequenced sample was PBMCs. The sequence was obtained from a man aged 25-40 years in good health and CMV-seronegative. The CDR3: CASSLGQGSYEQYF. The CDR3 coding sequence is TGCGCCAGCAGCTTGGGGCAGGGATCCTACGAGCAGTACTTC.